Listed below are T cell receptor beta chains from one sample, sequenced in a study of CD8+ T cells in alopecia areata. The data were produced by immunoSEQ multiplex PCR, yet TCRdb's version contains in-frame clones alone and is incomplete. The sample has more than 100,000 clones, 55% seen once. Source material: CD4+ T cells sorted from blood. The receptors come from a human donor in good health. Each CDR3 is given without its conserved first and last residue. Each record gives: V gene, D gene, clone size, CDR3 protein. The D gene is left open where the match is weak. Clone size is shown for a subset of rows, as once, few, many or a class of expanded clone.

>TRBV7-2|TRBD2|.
ASRLVGGGVQETQY
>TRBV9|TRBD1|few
ASSPHRGQPTDTQY
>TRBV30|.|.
AWSEQGSASPLH
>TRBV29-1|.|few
SGSNRPSPGEQY
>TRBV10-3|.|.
AKRDQNTGELF
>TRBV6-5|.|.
ASTRTGFQETQY
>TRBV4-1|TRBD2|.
ASSQDFASGGPSSYNEQF
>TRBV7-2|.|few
ASSLTGPRGQPQH
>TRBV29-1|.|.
SVARTDRQETQY
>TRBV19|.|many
ASSTGASYGYT
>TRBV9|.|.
ASSVGLRGASTDTQY
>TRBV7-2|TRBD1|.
ASSPDEGTAIYNEQF
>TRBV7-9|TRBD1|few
ASSFPGTEYNEQF
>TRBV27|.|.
ASSWTIAVSYEQY
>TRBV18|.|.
ASSPSALNTEAF
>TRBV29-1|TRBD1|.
SVRGQANTEAF
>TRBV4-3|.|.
ASSQDPVRADNYGYT
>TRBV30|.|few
AWSVDGTQY
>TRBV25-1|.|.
ASSESGFGSPLH
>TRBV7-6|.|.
ASSLGPGGSYEQY
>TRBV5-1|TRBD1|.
ASSPGTGTMNTEAF
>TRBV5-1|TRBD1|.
ASSLGTVGETQY
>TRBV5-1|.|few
ASSLGQGDPNSPLH
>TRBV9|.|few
ASSVAGRRETQY
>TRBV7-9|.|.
ASSLSRTGGDNTGELF
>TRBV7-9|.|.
ASSLSGQTNYGYT
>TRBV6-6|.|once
ASRIGGSQETQY
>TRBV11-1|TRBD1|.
ASSLRTGSKGGYT
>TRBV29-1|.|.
SVGRAGGAGYGYT
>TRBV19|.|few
ASSTGAPMNSLH
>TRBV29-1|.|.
SVDWVGHLNTEAF
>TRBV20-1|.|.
STGVREKLF
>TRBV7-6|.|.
ASSLQAGTQY
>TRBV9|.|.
ASSAELGTMGNEQF
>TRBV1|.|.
TSSQDLGTGKVNTEAF